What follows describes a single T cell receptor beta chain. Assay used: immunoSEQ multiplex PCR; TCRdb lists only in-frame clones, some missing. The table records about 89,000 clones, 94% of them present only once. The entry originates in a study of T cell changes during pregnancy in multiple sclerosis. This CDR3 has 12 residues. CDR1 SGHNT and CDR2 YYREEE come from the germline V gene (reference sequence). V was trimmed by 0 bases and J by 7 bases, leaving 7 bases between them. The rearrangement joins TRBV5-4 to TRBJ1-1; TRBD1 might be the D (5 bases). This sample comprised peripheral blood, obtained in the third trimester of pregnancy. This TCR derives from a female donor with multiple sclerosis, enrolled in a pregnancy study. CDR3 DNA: TGTGCCAGCAGCTTGGAAGGGGTTGAAGCTTTCTTT. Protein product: CASSLEGVEAFF.